The clone carrying this T cell receptor beta chain was counted ten times or more. V gave up 1 base and J gave up 6 bases, with 18 bases separating them. This CDR3 has 17 residues. CDR1 is LGHDT and CDR2 is YNNKEL in the germline V gene (reference sequence). Via MiXCR, TCRdb re-called the reads, giving one row per CDR3 protein. The repertoire holds some 18,000 distinct CDR3 sequences, with roughly a tenth as singletons. The data originate from a study of type 1 regulatory T cells. This chain connects TRBV3-1 to TRBJ2-2; D is uncertain. The TCR was taken from a human donor in good health. The sequenced sample was CD4+ T cells, either the whole sample or a sorted fraction (not recorded which). Here the CDR3 reads CASSQGLLLGGAGELFF. The CDR3 coding sequence is TGTGCCAGCAGCCAAGGGCTTCTACTCGGCGGCGCCGGGGAGCTGTTTTTT.